Following are 25 T cell receptor beta chains from one sample sequenced in a study of blood T cell repertoires in COVID-19. Libraries were prepared by immunoSEQ multiplex PCR; TCRdb keeps only in-frame clonotypes and omits some of them. The sample carries 70,000 to 95,000 clones, approximately 90% recorded once. The sequenced sample was peripheral blood. Every receptor here comes from a man aged 65-85 years with active or convalescent COVID-19.

CDR3 amino acids: CASSLSGSSYNEQFF. CDR3 bases: TGCGCCAGCAGCTTGAGCGGGAGCTCCTACAATGAGCAGTTCTTC. The chain employs TRBV5-1 and TRBJ2-1; 8 bases line up with TRBD2. The V gene end was trimmed by 1 base and the J gene end by 0 bases; junction bases not matched to a gene: 0. This CDR3 is 15 amino acids long. Germline-derived CDR1 and CDR2 are SGHRS and YFSETQ. The variable domain in full, with the rest retrieved from reference TRBV5-1 and TRBJ2-1, is KAGVTQTPRYLIKTRGQQVTLSCSPISGHRSVSWYQQTPGQGLQFLFEYFSETQRNKGNFPGRFSGRQFSNSRSEMNVSTLELGDSALYLCASSLSGSSYNEQFFGPGTRLTVL.

The chain couples TRBV28 to TRBJ2-2; D is unclear. The CDR3 spans 13 residues. Trimming left V 6 bases short and J 7 bases short, with 12 bases between. Germline CDR1 reads MDHEN; CDR2 reads SYDVKM. The DNA for the CDR3 is TGTGCCAGCAGGCTGCGACTGGGCGGGGAGCTGTTTTTT. Encoded protein: CASRLRLGGELFF.

The chain uses TRBV29-1 and TRBJ2-1, with D possibly matching TRBD2 (6 bases). The ends were cut back, 6 bases at V and 7 bases at J, with 16 bases in the middle. Germline assignment: CDR1 SQVTM and CDR2 ANQGSEA. The CDR3 totals 13 residues. For the CDR3, the DNA is TGCAGCGTAGGCACTAGCTTTGAGAATGAGCAGTTCTTC. Its protein is CSVGTSFENEQFF.

The chain recombines TRBV6-5 with TRBJ1-5, with D tentatively TRBD1 (5 bases). The CDR3 is 16 residues long. Germline CDR1 is MNHEY and CDR2 is SVGAGI. V was pared by 0 bases and J by 2 bases, with 11 bases between. CDR3 protein: CASSYSAGPGNQPQHF. DNA for the CDR3: TGTGCCAGCAGTTACTCCGCAGGGCCCGGCAATCAGCCCCAGCATTTT.

This chain links TRBV10-3 with TRBJ2-7, with a possible D match to TRBD1 (7 bases). Trimming cost V 10 bases and J 1 base, with 11 bases left between them. This CDR3 is 12 amino acids long. CDR1 and CDR2 (germline): ENHRY, SYGVKD. The CDR3 region has the DNA TGTGCCACGGGGGACAGATCCTACGAGCAGTACTTC. As protein: CATGDRSYEQYF.

This clone was counted between two and nine times. CDR3: CASSLSLRHARLNTEAFF. The CDR3 bases are TGTGCCAGCAGCTTGTCATTGAGACACGCCCGTTTGAACACTGAAGCTTTCTTT. The chain couples TRBV5-4 to TRBJ1-1; D gene ambiguous. Germline assignment: CDR1 SGHNT and CDR2 YYREEE (reference sequence). Trimming took 1 base from V and 0 from J, leaving 19 bases between them. CDR3 length: 18 residues.

This clone was recorded only once. The V gene is TRBV5-1, the J gene TRBJ1-1, with D hard to call. This CDR3 contains 14 residues. Germline assignment: CDR1 SGHRS and CDR2 YFSETQ. V was pared by 2 bases and J by 0 bases, with 8 bases between. The CDR3 coding sequence is TGCGCCAGCAGCTTTCGGGGAGTGAACACTGAAGCTTTCTTT. Protein product: CASSFRGVNTEAFF.

J is TRBJ2-3 and V is TRBV28; 11 bases fit TRBD2. The CDR3 is made up of 15 amino acids. V lost 11 bases to trimming and J lost 4 bases; unmatched junction nucleotides: 11. In germline, CDR1 is MDHEN, CDR2 SYDVKM. The CDR3 nucleotides are TGTGCCTCGGGGGTAACTAGCGGGAGTGCAGATACGCAGTATTTT. The encoded protein is CASGVTSGSADTQYF. Using reference TRBV28 and TRBJ2-3 for the parts outside the CDR3, the full variable domain is DVKVTQSSRYLVKRTGEKVFLECVQDMDHENMFWYRQDPGLGLRLIYFSYDVKMKEKGDIPEGYSVSREKKERFSLILESASTNQTSMYLCASGVTSGSADTQYFGPGTRLTVL.

This chain joins TRBV9 and TRBJ1-6; D is perhaps TRBD1 (6 bases). Trimming cost V 3 bases and J 8 bases, with 15 bases left between them. From germline, CDR1 is SGDLS and CDR2 YYNGEE. This CDR3 is 15 amino acids long. The CDR3, as DNA: TGTGCCAGCAGCGCGGGACACGGAACGGATTCACCCCTCCACTTT. It codes for CASSAGHGTDSPLHF. Full variable domain (rest looked up from reference TRBV9 and TRBJ1-6): DSGVTQTPKHLITATGQRVTLRCSPRSGDLSVYWYQQSLDQGLQFLIQYYNGEERAKGNILERFSAQQFPDLHSELNLSSLELGDSALYFCASSAGHGTDSPLHFGNGTRLTVT.

The J gene is TRBJ1-6, the V gene TRBV2; D possibly corresponds to TRBD1 (6 bases). Trimming shortened V by 1 base and J by 7 bases, and 14 bases separated the two germline ends. Germline CDR1 is SNHLY and CDR2 is FYNNEI. This CDR3 has 16 residues. The CDR3 DNA is TGTGCCAGCAGTGAAGAGGGAGGGGGGGTGAATTCACCCCTCCACTTT. It translates to CASSEEGGGVNSPLHF.

The rearrangement uses TRBV7-3 and TRBJ2-3; no firm D call. CDR3 length: 13 amino acids. V was trimmed by 3 bases and J by 2 bases, leaving 6 bases between them. Germline CDR1 and CDR2: SGHTA and FQGTGA. CDR3 DNA: TGTGCCAGCAGCTTGTCGGTCACAGATACGCAGTATTTT. Its translation: CASSLSVTDTQYF.

This chain connects TRBV28 to TRBJ1-5; no reliable D call. V was clipped by 4 bases and J by 3 bases, with 10 bases between them. CDR3 length: 14 amino acids. Germline V lookup: CDR1 MDHEN, CDR2 SYDVKM. In DNA form, the CDR3 reads TGTGCCAGCAGTTCCGGGAGCGCCAATCAGCCCCAGCATTTT. Protein: CASSSGSANQPQHF.

V usage is TRBV7-2 and J usage is TRBJ1-5, with TRBD1 identical over 9 bases. Germline-derived CDR1 and CDR2 are SGHTA and FQGNSA. With V trimmed by 4 bases and J by 1 base, 2 bases remained unmatched. The CDR3 consists of 15 residues. CDR3 in DNA: TGTGCCAGCAGCTCGGGACAGGGCAGCAATCAGCCCCAGCATTTT. Encoded protein: CASSSGQGSNQPQHF.

CDR3 sequence (DNA): TGTGCCAGCAGCCCCCGAGGTAGGGGGACAACTAATGAAAAACTGTTTTTT. It specifies CASSPRGRGTTNEKLFF. The chain carries TRBV7-9 and TRBJ1-4, with a weak D call TRBD1 (6 bases). The CDR3 sequence is 17 residues long. CDR1 and CDR2 (germline): SEHNR, FQNEAQ (reference sequence). With 5 bases removed from V and 0 bases from J, the gap between germline ends came to 16 bases.

CDR3 amino acids: CASSPGTSGRQEQFF. The CDR3 region has the DNA TGTGCCAGCAGTCCCGGGACTAGCGGGAGGCAGGAGCAGTTCTTC. J is TRBJ2-1 and V is TRBV28; the match to TRBD2 covers 15 bases. V shed 5 bases, J shed 10 bases, and the junction held 6 bases outside the gene matches. CDR1 is MDHEN, CDR2 SYDVKM, per germline. The CDR3 extends over 15 amino acids. Combining the CDR3 with reference TRBV28 and TRBJ2-1 gives the whole variable domain DVKVTQSSRYLVKRTGEKVFLECVQDMDHENMFWYRQDPGLGLRLIYFSYDVKMKEKGDIPEGYSVSREKKERFSLILESASTNQTSMYLCASSPGTSGRQEQFFGPGTRLTVL.

This chain joins TRBV5-4 and TRBJ1-4; tentatively, D is TRBD1 (6 bases). Per germline, CDR1 SGHNT and CDR2 YYREEE (reference sequence). The CDR3 consists of 14 residues. Trimming pared 4 bases from V and 7 bases from J, leaving 14 bases between. DNA for the CDR3: TGTGCCAGCAGCCAACAGGGAGAGGGTGAAAAACTGTTTTTT. Its protein is CASSQQGEGEKLFF.

V gene TRBV28 combines with J gene TRBJ1-3; no clear D gene. V was clipped by 11 bases and J by 0 bases, with 14 bases between them. CDR1 is MDHEN, CDR2 SYDVKM, per germline. This CDR3 region has 14 residues. DNA of the CDR3: TGTGCCTCCGGGGTGGGGTTCTCTGGAAACACCATATATTTT. Encoded protein: CASGVGFSGNTIYF.

The CDR3 coding sequence is TGTGCCAGCAGCCGGACAGGGGGGAGTCAGGGTGAAAAACTGTTTTTT. Amino acid sequence: CASSRTGGSQGEKLFF. V gene TRBV5-4 combines with J gene TRBJ1-4; 10 positions match TRBD1. Germline V gene data show CDR1 as SGHNT and CDR2 as YYREEE (reference sequence). This CDR3 is built from 16 residues. The V segment lost 4 bases and the J segment 7 bases; nucleotides outside the gene matches: 10.

This sequence joins TRBV5-5 and TRBJ2-3, with D perhaps TRBD2 (7 bases). The V end lost 0 bases, the J end lost 5 bases, and 16 bases lay between the germline ends. The germline CDR1 and CDR2 sequences are SGHKS and YYEKEE (reference sequence). CDR3 length: 16 residues. The CDR3 loop is CASSLEGGVSLDTQYF. CDR3 DNA: TGTGCCAGCAGCTTGGAAGGGGGGGTCTCACTAGATACGCAGTATTTT.

This chain uses TRBV9 with TRBJ2-1; 7 nucleotides agree with TRBD2. The CDR3 runs 16 residues. Germline CDR1 SGDLS, CDR2 YYNGEE. V lost 4 bases and J lost 7; bases outside the gene matches: 14. The chain's CDR3 is CASSPQVGGPKNEQFF. The CDR3 DNA follows: TGTGCCAGCAGCCCCCAAGTGGGAGGGCCGAAAAATGAGCAGTTCTTC.

J is TRBJ2-7 and V is TRBV6-5; D possibly corresponds to TRBD2 (6 bases). CDR1 MNHEY and CDR2 SVGAGI come from the germline V gene. The CDR3 is made up of 15 amino acids. Deletions cut 0 bases from V and 7 bases from J, with 16 bases between. CDR3 protein: CASSYSDFRAGEQYF. In DNA, the CDR3 is TGTGCCAGCAGTTACTCCGATTTTAGGGCGGGGGAGCAGTACTTC.

The rearrangement joins TRBV3-1 (or the pseudogene TRBV3-2) to TRBJ1-1; D may be TRBD1 (5 bases). Per the germline V gene, CDR1 is LGHDT and CDR2 is YNNKEL (reference sequence). This CDR3 is built from 13 residues. V was shortened by 8 bases and J by 4 bases, with 14 bases between the two germline ends. CDR3 in amino acids: CASGWAGSTEAFF. CDR3 DNA: TGTGCCAGCGGATGGGCAGGGTCCACTGAAGCTTTCTTT.

This rearrangement joins TRBV5-1 to TRBJ2-5, with 8 bases that match TRBD1. CDR1 is SGHRS and CDR2 is YFSETQ in the germline V gene. Germline trimming cut 5 bases from V and 1 base from J; bases unmatched to any gene: 4. The CDR3 consists of 14 residues. The CDR3 region has the DNA TGCGCCAGCAGGGACGGGACAGGCCAAGAGACCCAGTACTTC. The encoded protein is CASRDGTGQETQYF.

This clone was counted a few times. The chain couples TRBV19 to TRBJ2-7; TRBD1 aligns across 9 bases. This CDR3 comprises 15 residues. Germline values: CDR1 LNHDA, CDR2 SQIVND (reference sequence). V was clipped by 4 bases and J by 5 bases; unmatched bases: 9. CDR3 in amino acids: CASSKDRGFFNEQYF. CDR3 nucleotide sequence: TGTGCCAGTAGTAAGGACAGGGGATTTTTCAACGAGCAGTACTTC.

The chain employs TRBV18 and TRBJ2-1; D perhaps matches TRBD1 (5 bases). Trimming shortened V by 6 bases and J by 0 bases, and 12 bases separated the two germline ends. From germline, CDR1 is KGHSH and CDR2 LQKENI. This CDR3 has 15 residues. CDR3 amino acids: CASSSRVSSYNEQFF. CDR3 DNA sequence: TGTGCCAGCTCGTCCAGGGTTAGCTCCTACAATGAGCAGTTCTTC.